This record looks at one T cell receptor beta chain sequence and its context. Libraries were prepared by immunoSEQ multiplex PCR; TCRdb keeps only in-frame clonotypes and omits some of them. Here the sample spans some 220,000 clones, about 93% being singletons. The data were taken from a study of blood T cell repertoires in COVID-19. Study background: Sources were T cells, B-cell-depleted T cells, or PBMCs; the material itself was cDNA or gDNA.

Followed longitudinally, the Seattle patients had been enrolled during active infection. This CDR3 spans 15 amino acids. Per the germline V gene, CDR1 is LGHDT and CDR2 is YNNKEL (reference sequence). V lost 0 bases and J 2 bases, leaving 11 bases between the germline ends. Material for sequencing was peripheral blood. V usage is TRBV3-1 (or the pseudogene TRBV3-2) and J usage is TRBJ2-7; D unclear. The receptor was derived from a man aged 25-40 years with COVID-19, enrolled during active disease. CDR3 protein: CASSQDVTATYEQYF. In DNA, the CDR3 is TGTGCCAGCAGCCAAGATGTTACAGCCACCTACGAGCAGTACTTC.